The source of this TCR beta chain is a study of radiotherapy plus CTLA-4 blockade in lung cancer. This table comes from immunoSEQ multiplex PCR, and its TCRdb copy is limited to in-frame clones, with some not included. The data show about 110,000 clones, 85% seen once. The receptor comes from a human donor with non-small cell lung cancer that progressed on radiotherapy plus ipilimumab. Some clones in this sample may be carry-over from other donors' samples. The sample consisted of peripheral blood, taken from a patient treated with radiotherapy plus ipilimumab.

The CDR3 DNA reads as TGTGCCAGCAGCTTTTCTAGCACAGATACGCAGTATTTT. Its translation: CASSFSSTDTQYF. This chain uses TRBV7-3 with TRBJ2-3; D ambiguous. CDR3 size: 13 residues. Germline V gives CDR1 SGHTA, CDR2 FQGTGA. V lost 3 bases, J lost 0 bases, and 4 bases lay in between.